This T cell receptor beta chain was captured by sequencing in a study of blood T cells in healthy people across ages (dated by TCRdb to between 2014 and 2017). In terms of the full investigation: In model experiments, template switching captured about one uniquely barcoded TCR beta cDNA molecule for every two T cells. Age-related changes in TCR beta repertoire diversity were measured in the study by deep sequencing normalized with unique cDNA molecular identifiers. Donors were grouped into four age groups: young (average approximately 16 years), middle-aged (39), aged (around 60) and long-lived (about 90). To avoid experimental bias, donors of different ages were spread randomly across the sequencing lanes. For two donors (one aged 18 to 30 and one aged 80 or older), the study analyzed two additional independent replicas of 1 million unique cDNA reads from the same blood draw.

Taken from cysteine to phenylalanine, the CDR3 has 15 residues. Only CDR3 DNA is held: 45 bases, read in frame from base 1. V and J lose 1 base and 2 bases, and a span of 12 bases separates them. CDR1 LGHDT and CDR2 YNNKEL were looked up in the germline V gene (reference sequence). Broad study findings and their caveats: Compared with the aged group, the long-lived group had more naive CD4+ T cells, fewer expanded clones and increased TCR diversity, a pattern suggesting age selection. Estimates of total diversity from one million sequenced T cells were regarded as lower bounds and underestimates. Observed TCR beta diversity correlated strongly with the percentage of naive T cells measured by flow cytometry. Because donor CMV infection status was unknown, age-related changes in expanded clonotypes were potentially confounded. Because profiling used bulk unsorted PBMCs, naive and antigen-experienced compartments could not be compared conclusively. Observed TCR beta diversity per million T cells fell roughly linearly with age, and a significant reduction was already apparent by age around 36.

Donors were 39 systemically healthy Caucasian individuals from Russia aged 6 to 90 years. Roughly 11 milliliters of peripheral blood were drawn from each donor into EDTA-treated Vacutainer tubes. Ficoll-Paque density-gradient centrifugation was used to isolate PBMCs, with at least 6 million obtained per sample. Trizol reagent was used to extract total RNA from PBMCs, with at least 6 micrograms per sample. For every donor, flow cytometry on a PBMC aliquot measured the percentage of naive CD45RAhigh/CD27high T cells. Library generation was performed with 5' RACE. The sequencing machine was an Illumina HiSeq 2500. A second PCR of about 7 to 12 cycles was performed with a sample-barcoded 5' primer and a J-beta primer mix. A template-switch 5' adaptor carrying 12 random nucleotides introduced a unique molecular identifier onto each TCR beta cDNA molecule. Each sample yielded at least 2.5 million CDR3-containing paired-end reads. All of the RNA was converted into first-strand cDNA using the Mint cDNA synthesis kit, with a TRBC-specific oligonucleotide serving as the primer. Following uracil-DNA glycosylase treatment, a first 18-cycle PCR with universal primers M1SS and BC2_uni_R was performed on all cDNA. The study's own analysis went as follows. Normalization of each sample was performed by random selection of 1 million high-quality reads, each carrying a distinct molecular identifier. Reads sharing molecular identifiers were discarded rather than binned into consensus sequences. CDR3 identification, clonotype clustering and error correction used MiTCR with a Q25 quality threshold and the strictest error-elimination algorithm. A nonparametric unseen species model with Euler transformation was used to estimate lower-bound total TCR beta diversity. Clones were called with MiXCR by TCRdb after fastp trimmed the public reads at Q25, and only in-frame beta chains were retained. Duplicate CDR3 protein sequences are folded into a single record with the most common DNA and genes. What appears here as the V and J calls and clone size reflects TCRdb's work, not the paper's. Here the sample has fewer than 900,000 distinct CDR3 sequences; approximately 43% occur a single time. The ten largest clones capture around 20% of the sample.

This clonotype was seen a handful of times. There is no known antigen for this receptor. No per-base quality is available; no much larger clone lies one base away. The V and J genes are TRBV3-1 and TRBJ2-7; the D gene is unclear. Sequencing was carried out using blood. The source of this sequence is a woman in her sixties or seventies in good health. The CDR3 here reads CASSQGTFRTYEQYF. Here is the DNA: TGTGCCAGCAGCCAAGGGACGTTCCGAACCTACGAGCAGTACTTC.